The present TCR beta chain was sequenced within a study of blood T cell repertoires in COVID-19. In the study overall: Spain, Italy and the United States supplied samples that represented acute and convalescent COVID-19.

V lost 5 bases and J lost 2; bases outside the gene matches: 9. The CDR3 sequence is 17 residues long. Germline V gene sequence: CDR1 SEHNR, CDR2 FQNEAQ (reference sequence). Source study methods: For nucleated cells, counts were estimated from reference gene primer amplification. The repertoire was sequenced with immunoSEQ multiplex PCR; TCRdb's copy has only in-frame clones and lacks some. V, J and clone size reflect that table, while D and trimming were determined from the DNA. The sample contains approximately 89,000 clones, approximately 78% of which appear only once. The receptor was derived from a human donor in a cohort sampled during active COVID-19. The chain is built from TRBV7-9 and TRBJ1-6; TRBD1 matches 7 bases. The sequenced sample was peripheral blood. The CDR3 coding sequence is TGTGCCAGCAGCAGGGAGGGGGCAGTCGCCTATAATTCACCCCTCCACTTT. Encoded protein: CASSREGAVAYNSPLHF.